The text below deals with one T cell receptor beta chain. Sequencing used immunoSEQ multiplex PCR; TCRdb keeps in-frame clones, though not all of them. This sample has around 65,000 clones; 70% to 80% occur once, and the top ten carry under 5%. The entry originates in a study of radiotherapy plus CTLA-4 blockade in lung cancer. The length of the CDR3 is 18 residues. Trimming removed 1 base from V and 2 bases from J, with 21 bases in between. Germline V gene data show CDR1 as MGHRA and CDR2 as YSYEKL. The clonotype was recovered from a human donor with non-small cell lung cancer who had a complete response to radiotherapy plus ipilimumab. The rearrangement joins TRBV4-1 to TRBJ2-7, with a possible D match to TRBD1 (6 bases). The sequencing here drew on peripheral blood, taken from a patient treated with radiotherapy plus ipilimumab. The CDR3 sequence is CASSQGSFGQGITYEQYF. CDR3 DNA sequence: TGCGCCAGCAGCCAAGGCTCTTTCGGGCAGGGGATTACCTACGAGCAGTACTTC.